This TCR beta chain was sequenced for a study of beta chain features in type 1 diabetes. Points from the study as a whole: For Type 1 diabetes patients, all four CD4+ subsets carried TCRB CDR3s that were moderately but significantly shorter.

This clone was seen a few times. The antigen is unknown. The J segment lost 6 bases and the V segment lost 3 bases, leaving 1 base of the junction unmatched. This CDR3 comprises 12 residues. Per the germline V gene, CDR1 is MNHEY and CDR2 is SMNVEV (reference sequence). Every isolated RNA sample was fully reverse transcribed, so sequencing captured expressed TCRB transcripts. The data were produced by immunoSEQ multiplex PCR, yet TCRdb's version contains in-frame clones alone and is incomplete. The table has 300,000 to 350,000 clones, approximately 9.7% seen once. Sorting of CD4+ naive, central memory, regulatory and stem cell-like memory cells was performed via CD45RO/CCR7/CD25/CD127/CD95/CD27.

The sample taken for sequencing was central memory CD4+ T cells from blood. This TCR was recovered from a man aged 30 to 39 with type 1 diabetes. J is TRBJ1-2 and V is TRBV27; 7 positions match TRBD1. CDR3 sequence: CASSFTGDGYTF. Here the CDR3 DNA reads TGTGCCAGCAGTTTTACAGGGGATGGCTACACCTTC.